These T cell receptor beta chains were read from a single sample in a study of blood T cell repertoires in COVID-19. Sequencing used immunoSEQ multiplex PCR; TCRdb keeps in-frame clones, though not all of them. Here the sample spans about 53,000 clones, roughly 82% being singletons. What was sequenced was peripheral blood. Every receptor here comes from a woman aged 55-69 years with acute or convalescent COVID-19. The CDR3 runs from the conserved cysteine through the conserved F or W. A D gene is named only where the DNA matches it firmly. Part of the rows lack a size; the others show once, few, many or a class for expanded clones.

size: .; D: .; V: TRBV28; J: TRBJ2-2; DNA: TGTGCCAGCAGTTCTACGTACAGGGAGAACACCGGGGAGCTGTTTTTT; CDR3: CASSSTYRENTGELFF
size: few; D: .; V: TRBV3-1/TRBV3-2; J: TRBJ1-1; DNA: TGTGCCAGCAGCCAACGCAGAGGGGGGGTAAGAGCTTTCTTT; CDR3: CASSQRRGGVRAFF
size: few; D: TRBD1; V: TRBV6-4; J: TRBJ2-7; DNA: TGTGCCAGCAGTGACGGACAGGGGGGATCCTACGAGCAGTACTTC; CDR3: CASSDGQGGSYEQYF
size: .; D: .; V: TRBV6-1; J: TRBJ2-4; DNA: TGTGCCAGCAGTGACAGGGGTGGTATGGACATTCAGTACTTC; CDR3: CASSDRGGMDIQYF
size: .; D: TRBD1; V: TRBV5-5; J: TRBJ2-7; DNA: TGTGCCAGCAGCTTAGGGACAGGGCCGAGCGAGCAGTACTTC; CDR3: CASSLGTGPSEQYF
size: .; D: TRBD1; V: TRBV20-1; J: TRBJ2-3; DNA: TGCAGTGCTAGTGAGGGGACAGGCGGTAGCACAGATACGCAGTATTTT; CDR3: CSASEGTGGSTDTQYF
size: .; D: .; V: TRBV19; J: TRBJ1-5; DNA: TGTGCCAGTAGTATCTCCGAACGGACAGCTTATAGCAATCAGCCCCAGCATTTT; CDR3: CASSISERTAYSNQPQHF
size: .; D: .; V: TRBV27; J: TRBJ1-2; DNA: TGTGCCAGCAGTCCCCCAGGCGTCGGCTATGGCTACACCTTC; CDR3: CASSPPGVGYGYTF
size: few; D: .; V: TRBV27; J: TRBJ1-2; DNA: TGTGCCAGCAGTTTAACAGCTAACTATGGCTACACCTTC; CDR3: CASSLTANYGYTF
size: .; D: .; V: TRBV27; J: TRBJ1-1; DNA: TGTGCCAGCAGTTTAGGGGCCAGGGGCCCCACTGAAGCTTTCTTT; CDR3: CASSLGARGPTEAFF
size: .; D: TRBD1; V: TRBV7-9; J: TRBJ1-6; DNA: TGTGCCAGCAGCGCGGACAGGGATAATTCACCCCTCCACTTT; CDR3: CASSADRDNSPLHF
size: .; D: .; V: TRBV19; J: TRBJ2-3; DNA: TGTGCCAGCTCCCTGATGGGAGGCACAGATACGCAGTATTTT; CDR3: CASSLMGGTDTQYF
size: .; D: .; V: TRBV7-2; J: TRBJ2-2; DNA: TGTGCCAGCAGCTTAAGTCTCCAGCGAAACACCGGGGAGCTGTTTTTT; CDR3: CASSLSLQRNTGELFF
size: .; D: .; V: TRBV5-4; J: TRBJ1-4; DNA: TGTGCCAGCAGCCCGGACGCCAGGGGTGAAAAACTGTTTTTT; CDR3: CASSPDARGEKLFF
size: .; D: TRBD2; V: TRBV27; J: TRBJ2-3; DNA: TGTGCCAGCAGACCACTAGCGGGAGGGCCCCTTGATACGCAGTATTTT; CDR3: CASRPLAGGPLDTQYF
size: few; D: .; V: TRBV15; J: TRBJ1-2; DNA: TGTGCCACCAGCAGAGATCAAGTCCGGACGGGATCTATTGGCTACACCTTC; CDR3: CATSRDQVRTGSIGYTF
size: .; D: TRBD1; V: TRBV2; J: TRBJ1-4; DNA: TGTGCCAGCAGGGGACAGCTAAAACTGTTTTTT; CDR3: CASRGQLKLFF
size: .; D: .; V: TRBV28; J: TRBJ1-3; DNA: TGTGCCAGCAGTTTTGGCGGGCCCAGCTCTGGAAACACCATATATTTT; CDR3: CASSFGGPSSGNTIYF
size: .; D: TRBD2; V: TRBV5-1; J: TRBJ2-7; DNA: TGCGCCAGCAGCTTGGGTGGGAGGGACTACGAGCAGTACTTC; CDR3: CASSLGGRDYEQYF
size: .; D: .; V: TRBV28; J: TRBJ2-5; DNA: TGTGCCAGCAGTTTATACTCCTCCGGGCGGGGCCAAGAGACCCAGTACTTC; CDR3: CASSLYSSGRGQETQYF
size: .; D: .; V: TRBV5-1; J: TRBJ2-2; DNA: TGCGCCAGCCACAGGGATCGGGACACCGGGGAGCTGTTTTTT; CDR3: CASHRDRDTGELFF
size: .; D: .; V: TRBV11-2; J: TRBJ1-1; DNA: TGTGCCAGCAGCTTAGATCCTAACACTGAAGCTTTCTTT; CDR3: CASSLDPNTEAFF
size: once; D: TRBD1; V: TRBV4-1; J: TRBJ1-1; DNA: TGCGCCAGCAGCCAAGCTCCGCGGAGACAGGGGATCGGTTTGGACACTGAAGCTTTCTTT; CDR3: CASSQAPRRQGIGLDTEAFF
size: .; D: TRBD1; V: TRBV7-8; J: TRBJ1-1; DNA: TGTGCCAGCAGCCAAGGGACAGGGAGAAACACTGAAGCTTTCTTT; CDR3: CASSQGTGRNTEAFF
size: few; D: .; V: TRBV6-5; J: TRBJ2-7; DNA: TGTGCCAGCAGTCCCAGACTAGGTGCCTACGAGCAGTACTTC; CDR3: CASSPRLGAYEQYF
size: .; D: .; V: TRBV20-1; J: TRBJ1-5; DNA: TGCAGTGTCAAGGGGAAGCCCCAGCATTTT; CDR3: CSVKGKPQHF
size: .; D: TRBD2; V: TRBV24-1; J: TRBJ2-3; DNA: TGTGCCACCAGTGACTTTCGACTAGCGGGAGGGCGAAATACGCAGTATTTT; CDR3: CATSDFRLAGGRNTQYF
size: .; D: .; V: TRBV3-1/TRBV3-2; J: TRBJ2-2; DNA: TGTGCCAGCAGCCAATTTCCCGGGGGTAGGAGTAACACCGGGGAGCTGTTTTTT; CDR3: CASSQFPGGRSNTGELFF
size: .; D: .; V: TRBV5-1; J: TRBJ1-1; DNA: TGCGCCAGCAGCTTGCGACCGACAGGACTGTCCGCCATGAACACTGAAGCTTTCTTT; CDR3: CASSLRPTGLSAMNTEAFF
size: once; D: .; V: TRBV7-9; J: TRBJ2-2; DNA: TGTGCCAGCAGCTCTAACACCGGGGAGCTGTTTTTT; CDR3: CASSSNTGELFF
size: once; D: .; V: TRBV12-3/TRBV12-4; J: TRBJ1-2; DNA: TGTGCCAGCAGTTCGACAGGACTTAGAGGCTACACCTTC; CDR3: CASSSTGLRGYTF
size: .; D: TRBD2; V: TRBV5-1; J: TRBJ2-1; DNA: TGCGCCAGCAGCTACCAGACTAGCGGGTCCTACAATGAGCAGTTCTTC; CDR3: CASSYQTSGSYNEQFF
size: .; D: .; V: TRBV12-3/TRBV12-4; J: TRBJ1-3; DNA: TGTGCCAGCAGTTTTGGGGAGTCAGCCATATATTTT; CDR3: CASSFGESAIYF
size: .; D: .; V: TRBV6-5; J: TRBJ1-6; DNA: TGTGCCAGCAGTCCACCCCGACAAGTTTCACCCCTCCACTTT; CDR3: CASSPPRQVSPLHF
size: .; D: .; V: TRBV5-6; J: TRBJ1-5; DNA: TGTGCCAGCAGTATCGGCCGGGAACGATTACTCAATCAGCCCCAGCATTTT; CDR3: CASSIGRERLLNQPQHF
size: few; D: TRBD2; V: TRBV2; J: TRBJ2-7; DNA: TGTGCCAGCAGCCGATCTAGCGGGAGTCGCTACGAGCAGTACTTC; CDR3: CASSRSSGSRYEQYF
size: .; D: .; V: TRBV28; J: TRBJ2-3; DNA: TGTGCCAGCAGTTCCCGACAGGCCACAGATACGCAGTATTTT; CDR3: CASSSRQATDTQYF
size: .; D: .; V: TRBV30; J: TRBJ1-1; DNA: TGTGCCTGGAGTCTCTCAGCGGGACGGCCGAACACTGAAGCTTTCTTT; CDR3: CAWSLSAGRPNTEAFF
size: .; D: .; V: TRBV14; J: TRBJ1-2; DNA: TGTGCCAGCAGCCCGAGGGGGGGAGATGGCTACACCTTC; CDR3: CASSPRGGDGYTF
size: .; D: TRBD1; V: TRBV19; J: TRBJ2-7; DNA: TGTGCCAGTAGTATTTTGGGGGACAGCTCCTACGAGCAGTACTTC; CDR3: CASSILGDSSYEQYF
size: .; D: TRBD1; V: TRBV11-1; J: TRBJ1-1; DNA: TGTGCCAGCAGCCACCGGACAGGGAGGAACACTGAAGCTTTCTTT; CDR3: CASSHRTGRNTEAFF
size: .; D: .; V: TRBV3-1/TRBV3-2; J: TRBJ1-2; DNA: TGTGCCATTGAGGGTGTCCCCTATGGCTACACCTTC; CDR3: CAIEGVPYGYTF
size: .; D: .; V: TRBV7-2; J: TRBJ1-1; DNA: TGTGCCAGCAGCTCCGCACCAGGGCGAGACACTGAAGCTTTCTTT; CDR3: CASSSAPGRDTEAFF
size: .; D: .; V: TRBV20-1; J: TRBJ2-7; DNA: TGCAGGGCCGTACAGGGAAATGAGCAGTACTTC; CDR3: CRAVQGNEQYF